This T cell receptor (beta chain) is from a study of T-cell memory formation after mild COVID-19. Turning to the study itself: Largely, TCR clusters stayed within a single donor. Overall study findings and caveats: Later expanders leaned CD4+, whereas day 15 to 85 contracting clones were balanced CD4/CD8. The pre-infection memory compartment contained some responding clones, suggesting cross-reactive memory joined. Contracting clones localized mainly to CM and EM when CD4+ and mainly to EMRA when CD8+.

Each CDR3 protein gets one entry after TCRdb re-called the 5' RACE reads with MiXCR. Of approximately 150,000 distinct CDR3 sequences listed, approximately 14% are singletons. This clonotype has a count of ten or more. Its antigen is unknown. V was trimmed by 6 bases and J by 2 bases, leaving 17 bases between them. Germline assignment: CDR1 DFQATT and CDR2 SNEGSKA (reference sequence). This CDR3 is built from 15 residues. This rearrangement joins TRBV20-1 to TRBJ2-1; D perhaps matches TRBD2 (6 bases). This receptor was taken from an adult woman who had mild COVID-19 (a few samples of this study predate the infection). Cell type and time point are not known. Sequencing input: PBMCs or a T cell subset sorted from them (not recorded which). CDR3 coding DNA: TGCAGTGCGTGGAGGGCCGATGGGGCCTACAATGAGCAGTTCTTC. The encoded protein is CSAWRADGAYNEQFF.